Sequencing of this TCR beta chain was carried out in a study of cytomegalovirus exposure and HLA in healthy donors. Researchers ran the PCR with 60 Vbeta and 13 Jbeta primers. Profiled with immunoSEQ multiplex PCR; TCRdb holds only in-frame clones, not every one. Seen here are 150,000 to 200,000 clones, just under 80% observed once, and the top ten hold less than 6%. Per the germline V gene, CDR1 is MGHDK and CDR2 is SYGVNS. This CDR3 has 15 amino acids. Trimming took 3 bases from V and 8 from J, leaving 16 bases between them. This rearrangement joins TRBV25-1 to TRBJ1-4, with D possibly being TRBD1 (6 bases). Sequenced material: PBMCs. The receptor's source is a woman in her twenties or thirties in good health and CMV-seropositive. Written as DNA, the CDR3 is TGTGCCAGCAGTGACCCGAGGGACACGCCGGAAAAACTGTTTTTT. As protein: CASSDPRDTPEKLFF.